This T cell receptor beta chain was profiled in a study of neoadjuvant anti-PD-1 for oral cavity cancer. Findings and limits, study-wide: Higher pretreatment blood Treg/Th17 ratios correlated with higher pretreatment blood and lower post-treatment tumor TCRbeta clonality.

TCRdb's copy holds only in-frame clones and misses some; the assay was immunoSEQ multiplex PCR. The table includes around 6,100 clones, about 60% detected once. Patients were newly diagnosed with stage II-IVA oral cavity squamous cell carcinoma without prior systemic or radiation treatment. Germline values: CDR1 SNHLY, CDR2 FYNNEI. V lost 8 bases to trimming and J lost 3 bases, with 13 bases between them. This CDR3 has 14 amino acids. On this clone itself: Its target is unknown.

Source: tumor tissue, taken before nivolumab (anti-PD-1) treatment. This receptor was taken from a person between 40 and 80 years old with oral cavity squamous cell carcinoma. The rearrangement joins TRBV2 to TRBJ1-4; D is unresolved. The CDR3 is CASSARKPNEKLFF. CDR3 sequence (DNA): TGTGCCAGCTCCGCGAGAAAACCTAATGAAAAACTGTTTTTT. Full variable domain (rest looked up from reference TRBV2 and TRBJ1-4): EPEVTQTPSHQVTQMGQEVILRCVPISNHLYFYWYRQILGQKVEFLVSFYNNEISEKSEIFDDQFSVERPDGSNFTLKIRSTKLEDSAMYFCASSARKPNEKLFFGSGTQLSVL.